Below, 25 T cell receptor beta chains from the same sample are listed, as sequenced in a study of T cell repertoires in cytomegalovirus infection. One entry per CDR3 protein results from TCRdb running MiXCR on the reads. The sample consists of approximately 260,000 distinct CDR3 sequences, about a sixth of them appearing once. The sample consisted of CD8+ T cells from PBMCs. The receptors were sampled from a human donor in good health (CMV status not recorded). Some clones in this sample may be carry-over from other donors' samples.

The chain carries TRBV7-9 and TRBJ2-1; TRBD1 matches at 10 bases. This CDR3 contains 16 residues. CDR1 is SEHNR, CDR2 FQNEAQ, per germline (reference sequence). With V trimmed by 4 bases and J by 3 bases, 6 bases remained unmatched. CDR3 bases: TGTGCCAGCAGCTCCCTCCGGGACAGGGGCTACAATGAGCAGTTCTTC. Translating gives CASSSLRDRGYNEQFF.

This clonotype was counted a few times. The chain uses TRBV5-1 and TRBJ2-2, with 9 nucleotides matching TRBD1. The CDR3 is 15 amino acids. Germline loops: CDR1 SGHRS, CDR2 YFSETQ. J gave up 6 bases and V 1 base, and 4 bases lay outside the gene matches. Here the CDR3 reads CASSLWTGDPGELFF. As DNA, the CDR3 is TGCGCCAGCAGCTTGTGGACAGGGGATCCCGGGGAGCTGTTTTTT.

This clonotype was seen ten or more times. The chain recombines TRBV6-1 with TRBJ1-5; D remains ambiguous. V lost 4 bases and J lost 0, with 7 bases in between. Germline values: CDR1 MNHNS, CDR2 SASEGT. The CDR3 has 14 residues. Here the CDR3 DNA reads TGTGCCAGCAGTGTTCTATATAGCAATCAGCCCCAGCATTTT. Encoded protein: CASSVLYSNQPQHF.

The gene calls are TRBV7-2 and TRBJ2-1; TRBD2 is a possible D gene (5 bases). This CDR3 is 16 amino acids long. Germline values: CDR1 SGHTA, CDR2 FQGNSA. Trimming took off 1 base at V and 7 bases at J, with 17 bases between the two ends. The CDR3 sequence: CASSLGPGGTGNEQFF. In DNA, the CDR3 is TGTGCCAGCAGCTTAGGGCCGGGCGGCACGGGGAATGAGCAGTTCTTC.

V is TRBV6-2 or TRBV6-3 and J is TRBJ2-2; the match to TRBD2 covers 10 bases. Germline-derived CDR1 and CDR2 are MNHEY and SVGEGT. V trimming: 0 bases; J trimming: 7 bases; junction bases outside the gene matches: 11. The CDR3 has 18 residues. CDR3 amino acids: CASSYSIAGGRSGGELFF. Written as DNA, the CDR3 is TGTGCCAGCAGTTACTCGATAGCGGGGGGTCGATCCGGCGGGGAGCTGTTTTTT.

This clonotype was counted at least ten times. The rearrangement uses TRBV7-2 and TRBJ2-7, with D unclear. Germline V CDR1 and CDR2: SGHTA, FQGNSA. This CDR3 spans 13 amino acids. Deletions cut 3 bases from V and 2 bases from J, with 8 bases between. Here the CDR3 reads CASSFGPTYEQYF. The CDR3 coding sequence is TGTGCCAGCAGCTTCGGACCAACCTACGAGCAGTACTTC.

This clonotype has a count of ten or more. This chain links TRBV6-2 or TRBV6-3 with TRBJ2-7; 9 bases are shared with TRBD1. With 5 bases clipped from V and 7 bases from J, the junction kept 9 bases outside the gene matches. Germline V gene sequence: CDR1 MNHEY, CDR2 SVGEGT. CDR3 length equals 14 residues. The CDR3 region is CASSDWDRESEQYF. The DNA of the CDR3 is TGTGCCAGCAGTGACTGGGACAGGGAGTCGGAGCAGTACTTC.

This clonotype was detected ten times or more. This sequence joins TRBV15 and TRBJ2-5; 14 bases are a match to TRBD2. The CDR3 is made up of 16 amino acids. CDR1 is LNHNV and CDR2 is YYDKDF in the germline V gene (reference sequence). J was trimmed by 5 bases and V by 4 bases; bases with no gene match: 6. The CDR3 sequence: CATSTGLAGVRETQYF. CDR3 nucleotide sequence: TGTGCCACCAGCACGGGACTAGCGGGGGTCCGGGAGACCCAGTACTTC.

This clonotype was seen a handful of times. The V call is TRBV7-9, the J call TRBJ2-7; D is perhaps TRBD1 or TRBD2 (5 bases each). The CDR3 has 14 amino acids. The germline V and J ends were trimmed by 5 bases and 5 bases, with 16 bases remaining between them. Per germline, CDR1 SEHNR and CDR2 FQNEAQ (reference sequence). In nucleotides, the CDR3 is TGTGCCAGCAGCCCCGCCGCCGGGGACGACGAGCAGTACTTC. Translated, it gives CASSPAAGDDEQYF.

This clonotype was recorded a few times. J is TRBJ1-5 and V is TRBV7-9; the D gene is possibly TRBD1 (5 bases). The CDR3 contains 18 residues. Germline loops: CDR1 SEHNR, CDR2 FQNEAQ (reference sequence). The germline V and J ends were trimmed by 4 bases and 2 bases, with 21 bases remaining between them. As DNA, the CDR3 is TGTGCCAGCAGCTCCAATTCGGATCTGGGGGGTGGCAATCAGCCCCAGCATTTT. It is translated as CASSSNSDLGGGNQPQHF.

This clonotype was seen many times. This chain connects TRBV7-2 to TRBJ2-2; D ambiguous. This CDR3 is built from 17 residues. CDR1 SGHTA and CDR2 FQGNSA come from the germline V gene. V was cut by 1 base and J by 2 bases, with 14 bases left in between. The DNA for the CDR3 is TGTGCCAGCAGCTTAGGTCTAGGAGTCTTTAACACCGGGGAGCTGTTTTTT. Its protein product is CASSLGLGVFNTGELFF.

This chain connects TRBV29-1 to TRBJ2-7, with TRBD1 as a possible D gene (5 bases). Germline assignment: CDR1 SQVTM and CDR2 ANQGSEA. The CDR3 is made up of 13 amino acids. V shed 6 bases and J shed 0 bases, with 12 bases lying between them. CDR3 protein: CSVLSRASYEQYF. The CDR3 nucleotides read TGCAGCGTGCTCTCCAGGGCCTCCTACGAGCAGTACTTC.

This clonotype came up many times. V usage is TRBV28 and J usage is TRBJ1-2, with 7 bases fitting TRBD1. This CDR3 has 14 amino acids. Germline V gene sequence: CDR1 MDHEN, CDR2 SYDVKM. With V trimmed by 1 base and J by 7 bases, 6 bases remained unmatched. The CDR3 bases are TGTGCCAGCAGTTTATCGACAGGGAGTTCTGGCTACACCTTC. Protein: CASSLSTGSSGYTF.

This clonotype was observed at least ten times. The J gene is TRBJ2-7, the V gene TRBV5-5; TRBD1 might be the D (5 bases). V was cut by 2 bases and J by 4 bases, with 10 bases left in between. The CDR3 has 13 residues. Germline CDR1 reads SGHKS; CDR2 reads YYEKEE (reference sequence). DNA of the CDR3: TGTGCCAGCAGCTTAGGGGATTTGTACGAGCAGTACTTC. The encoded protein is CASSLGDLYEQYF.

Only a few counts were recorded for this clonotype. The chain uses TRBV10-3 and TRBJ2-2; possibly TRBD2 for D (6 bases). The germline V gene encodes CDR1 ENHRY and CDR2 SYGVKD. Deletions cut 1 base from V and 3 bases from J, with 12 bases between. The CDR3 is made up of 16 amino acids. CDR3 protein: CAISEFGGAYTGELFF. The DNA of the CDR3 is TGTGCCATCAGTGAGTTTGGCGGGGCGTACACCGGGGAGCTGTTTTTT.

V gene TRBV28 combines with J gene TRBJ1-2, with a weak D call TRBD1 (5 bases). This CDR3 spans 15 amino acids. V was shortened by 2 bases and J by 6 bases, with 16 bases between the two germline ends. Germline CDR1 MDHEN, CDR2 SYDVKM. For the CDR3, the DNA is TGTGCCAGCAGTTTAGGGGCAGGGATGTTAGATGGCTACACCTTC. As protein: CASSLGAGMLDGYTF.

With regard to this clonotype: The junction shows a germline mismatch at one end, possibly a read error. This sequence joins TRBV20-1 and TRBJ2-3; the D is unclear. The germline V gene encodes CDR1 DFQATT and CDR2 SNEGSKA (reference sequence). The CDR3 contains 14 residues. Here the CDR3 reads CSAERALSTDTLYF. DNA for the CDR3: TGCAGTGCCGAGCGCGCACTGAGCACAGATACGCTGTATTTT.

This clonotype was counted a few times. J is TRBJ2-7 and V is TRBV7-9, with D maybe TRBD2 (7 bases). CDR1 is SEHNR, CDR2 FQNEAQ, per germline (reference sequence). The ends were cut back, 1 base at V and 4 bases at J, with 11 bases in the middle. The CDR3 runs 14 residues. CDR3 amino acids: CASSLDRGAYEQYF. The DNA of the CDR3 is TGTGCCAGCAGCTTAGATCGGGGGGCTTACGAGCAGTACTTC.

V gene TRBV27 combines with J gene TRBJ2-7; the D is unclear. The germline V gene has CDR1 MNHEY and CDR2 SMNVEV (reference sequence). Trimming pared 4 bases from V and 2 bases from J, leaving 12 bases between. CDR3 length equals 14 residues. Here the CDR3 reads CASSSASFPYEQYF. CDR3 coding DNA: TGTGCCAGCAGTTCGGCTAGTTTTCCCTACGAGCAGTACTTC.

The chain employs TRBV14 and TRBJ1-2; a weak D match, TRBD1 (6 bases). The germline V and J ends were trimmed by 0 bases and 4 bases, with 12 bases remaining between them. Germline CDR1 is SGHDN and CDR2 is FVKESK. The CDR3 is 15 residues long. CDR3 in DNA: TGTGCCAGCAGCCAAGATACAGGGAGAAGCTATGGCTACACCTTC. It is translated as CASSQDTGRSYGYTF.

Many counts were recorded for this clonotype. V and J are TRBV7-9 and TRBJ1-2, with D maybe TRBD1 (5 bases). Germline V gene sequence: CDR1 SEHNR, CDR2 FQNEAQ (reference sequence). Trimming pared 6 bases from V and 4 bases from J, leaving 9 bases between. This CDR3 is 12 amino acids long. CDR3 amino acids: CASRTTGYGYTF. The CDR3 DNA follows: TGTGCCAGCAGGACTACAGGCTATGGCTACACCTTC.

CDR3 nucleotides: TGTGCCAGCAGCCACGACAGTGCGGCGATGTTTCTGGAGACCCAGTACTTC. Protein product: CASSHDSAAMFLETQYF. The chain employs TRBV7-8 and TRBJ2-5, with a possible D match to TRBD1 (5 bases). The V and J ends lost 5 bases and 5 bases respectively, with 24 bases between them. CDR3 length equals 17 residues. CDR1 and CDR2 from the germline V gene are SGHVS and FQNEAQ.

The chain has TRBV27 and TRBJ1-1; perhaps TRBD1 as D (5 bases). Germline loops: CDR1 MNHEY, CDR2 SMNVEV (reference sequence). V was clipped by 3 bases and J by 6 bases, with 11 bases between them. CDR3 length: 13 amino acids. The CDR3 nucleotides read TGTGCCAGCAGTTTGGAGGGGCTCTCTGAAGCTTTCTTT. Translating gives CASSLEGLSEAFF.

The genes are TRBV15 and TRBJ2-7; TRBD1 agrees at 8 bases. This CDR3 is 14 amino acids long. Trimming cost V 0 bases and J 5 bases; bases outside gene matches: 3. Germline-derived CDR1 and CDR2 are LNHNV and YYDKDF (reference sequence). CDR3 region: CATSRDRGLDEQYF. The CDR3 DNA follows: TGTGCCACCAGCAGAGACAGGGGGCTAGACGAGCAGTACTTC.

Comments on this clonotype: A clone one base away is much larger, so this may be a read error. The chain recombines TRBV27 with TRBJ2-7, with 10 bases fitting TRBD2. V gave up 3 bases and J gave up 3 bases; unmatched junction bases: 11. Germline loops: CDR1 MNHEY, CDR2 SMNVEV (reference sequence). The CDR3 is made up of 17 amino acids. The CDR3 loop is CASSFVAASGSFYEQYF. The DNA of the CDR3 is TGTGCCAGCAGTTTCGTCGCAGCTAGCGGGAGCTTCTACGAGCAGTACTTC.